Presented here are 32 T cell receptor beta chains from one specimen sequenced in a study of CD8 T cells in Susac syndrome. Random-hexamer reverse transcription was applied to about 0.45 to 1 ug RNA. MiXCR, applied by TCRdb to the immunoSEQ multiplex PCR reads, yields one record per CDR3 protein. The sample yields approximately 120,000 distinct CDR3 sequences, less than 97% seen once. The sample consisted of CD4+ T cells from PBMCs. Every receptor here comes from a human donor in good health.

CDR3 in DNA: TGCGCCAGCAGCATCGGGGACGAGCAGTACTTC. Its translation is CASSIGDEQYF. This chain connects TRBV5-1 to TRBJ2-7; D may be TRBD2 (5 bases). CDR3 length: 11 amino acids. The V and J ends lost 4 bases and 5 bases respectively, with 7 bases between them. Per the germline V gene, CDR1 is SGHRS and CDR2 is YFSETQ.

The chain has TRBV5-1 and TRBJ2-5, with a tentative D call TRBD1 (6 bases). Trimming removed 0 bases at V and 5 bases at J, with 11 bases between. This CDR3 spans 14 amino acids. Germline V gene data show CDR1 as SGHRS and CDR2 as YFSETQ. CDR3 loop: CASSLAQGYETQYF. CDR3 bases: TGCGCCAGCAGCTTGGCCCAGGGGTATGAGACCCAGTACTTC. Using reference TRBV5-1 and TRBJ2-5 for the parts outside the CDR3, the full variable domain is KAGVTQTPRYLIKTRGQQVTLSCSPISGHRSVSWYQQTPGQGLQFLFEYFSETQRNKGNFPGRFSGRQFSNSRSEMNVSTLELGDSALYLCASSLAQGYETQYFGPGTRLLVL.

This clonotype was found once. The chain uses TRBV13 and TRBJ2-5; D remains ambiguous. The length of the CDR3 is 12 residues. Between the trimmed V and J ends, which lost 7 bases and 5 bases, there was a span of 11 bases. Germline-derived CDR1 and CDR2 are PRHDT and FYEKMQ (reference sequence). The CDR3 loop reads CASTPWRETQYF. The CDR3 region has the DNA TGTGCCAGCACCCCCTGGCGGGAGACCCAGTACTTC.

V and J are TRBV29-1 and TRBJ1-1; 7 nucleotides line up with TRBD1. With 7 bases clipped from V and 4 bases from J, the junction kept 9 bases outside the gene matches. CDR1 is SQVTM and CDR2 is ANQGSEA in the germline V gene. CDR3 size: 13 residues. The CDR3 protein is CSARPQGVTEAFF. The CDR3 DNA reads TGCAGCGCAAGACCTCAGGGGGTCACTGAAGCTTTCTTT.

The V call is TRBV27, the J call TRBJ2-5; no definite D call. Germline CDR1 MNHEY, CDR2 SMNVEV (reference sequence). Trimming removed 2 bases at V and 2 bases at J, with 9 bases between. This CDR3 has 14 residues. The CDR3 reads CASSLRYLQETQYF. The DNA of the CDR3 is TGTGCCAGCAGTTTAAGGTACCTTCAAGAGACCCAGTACTTC.

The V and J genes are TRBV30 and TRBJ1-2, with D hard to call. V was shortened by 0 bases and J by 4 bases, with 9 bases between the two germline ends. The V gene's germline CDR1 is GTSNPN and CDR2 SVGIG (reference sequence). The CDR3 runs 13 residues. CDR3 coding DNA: TGTGCCTGGAGTGTCGGCAGGACCTATGGCTACACCTTC. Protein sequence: CAWSVGRTYGYTF.

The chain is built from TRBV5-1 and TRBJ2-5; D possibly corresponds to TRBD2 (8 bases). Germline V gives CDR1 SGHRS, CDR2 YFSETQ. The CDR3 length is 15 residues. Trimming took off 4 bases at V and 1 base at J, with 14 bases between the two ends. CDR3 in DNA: TGCGCCAGCAGCCCGCGGGGGGACAGCCAAGAGACCCAGTACTTC. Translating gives CASSPRGDSQETQYF.

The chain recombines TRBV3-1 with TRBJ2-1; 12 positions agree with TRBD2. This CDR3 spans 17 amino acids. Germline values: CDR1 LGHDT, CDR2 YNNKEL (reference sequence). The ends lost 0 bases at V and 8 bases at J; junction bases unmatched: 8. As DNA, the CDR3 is TGTGCCAGCAGCCAAGATAAAGGACTAGCGGGATACTATGAGCAGTTCTTC. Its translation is CASSQDKGLAGYYEQFF.

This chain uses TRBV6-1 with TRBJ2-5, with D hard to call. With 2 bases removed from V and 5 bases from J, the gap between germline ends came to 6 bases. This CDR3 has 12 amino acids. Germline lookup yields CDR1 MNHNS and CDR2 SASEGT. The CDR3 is CASSERAETQYF. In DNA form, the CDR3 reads TGTGCCAGCAGTGAACGCGCGGAGACCCAGTACTTC.

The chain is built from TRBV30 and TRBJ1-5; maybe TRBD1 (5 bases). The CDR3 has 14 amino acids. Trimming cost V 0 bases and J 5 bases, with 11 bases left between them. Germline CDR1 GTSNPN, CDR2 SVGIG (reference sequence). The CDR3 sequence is CAWSVSTGHQPQHF. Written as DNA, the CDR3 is TGTGCCTGGAGTGTTTCAACAGGCCATCAGCCCCAGCATTTT.

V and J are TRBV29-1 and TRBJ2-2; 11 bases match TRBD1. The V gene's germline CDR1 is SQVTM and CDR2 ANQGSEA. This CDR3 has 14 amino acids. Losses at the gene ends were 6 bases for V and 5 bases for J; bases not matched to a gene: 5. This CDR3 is CSVSGTGGTGELFF. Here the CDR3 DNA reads TGCAGCGTATCCGGGACAGGGGGAACCGGGGAGCTGTTTTTT.

CDR3 region: CASSGGGTGGLSNQPQHF. DNA of the CDR3: TGTGCCAGCAGTGGCGGGGGGACAGGAGGGCTAAGCAATCAGCCCCAGCATTTT. The V call is TRBV2, the J call TRBJ1-5; 8 bases are a match to TRBD1. Germline V gene data show CDR1 as SNHLY and CDR2 as FYNNEI. This CDR3 is 18 amino acids long. V was clipped by 4 bases and J by 1 base; unmatched bases: 12. Drawing the rest from reference TRBV2 and TRBJ1-5, the complete variable domain is EPEVTQTPSHQVTQMGQEVILRCVPISNHLYFYWYRQILGQKVEFLVSFYNNEISEKSEIFDDQFSVERPDGSNFTLKIRSTKLEDSAMYFCASSGGGTGGLSNQPQHFGDGTRLSIL.

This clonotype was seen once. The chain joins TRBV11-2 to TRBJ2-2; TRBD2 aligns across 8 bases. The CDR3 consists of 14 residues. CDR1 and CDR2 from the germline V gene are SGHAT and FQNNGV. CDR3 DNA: TGTGCAGACGGGAGGGGCGAGAACACCGGGGAGCTGTTTTTT. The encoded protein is CADGRGENTGELFF.

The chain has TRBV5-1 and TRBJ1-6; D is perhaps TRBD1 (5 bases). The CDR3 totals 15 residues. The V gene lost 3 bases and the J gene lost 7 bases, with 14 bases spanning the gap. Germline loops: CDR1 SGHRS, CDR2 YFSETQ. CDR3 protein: CASSWGDPGNSPLHF. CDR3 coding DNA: TGCGCCAGCAGCTGGGGGGACCCGGGGAATTCACCCCTCCACTTT.

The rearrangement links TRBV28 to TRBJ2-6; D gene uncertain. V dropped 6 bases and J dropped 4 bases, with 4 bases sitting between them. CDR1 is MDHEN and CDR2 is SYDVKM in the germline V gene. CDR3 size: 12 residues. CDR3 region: CASRSGANVLTF. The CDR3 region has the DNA TGTGCCAGCAGGTCCGGGGCCAACGTCCTGACTTTC.

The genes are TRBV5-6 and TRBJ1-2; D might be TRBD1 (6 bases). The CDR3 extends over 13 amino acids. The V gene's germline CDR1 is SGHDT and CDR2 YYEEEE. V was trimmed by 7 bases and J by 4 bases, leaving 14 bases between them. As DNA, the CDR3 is TGTGCCAGCGGAATCCAGGGGACCTATGGCTACACCTTC. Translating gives CASGIQGTYGYTF. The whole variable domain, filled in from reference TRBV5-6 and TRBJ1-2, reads DAGVTQSPTHLIKTRGQQVTLRCSPKSGHDTVSWYQQALGQGPQFIFQYYEEEERQRGNFPDRFSGHQFPNYSSELNVNALLLGDSALYLCASGIQGTYGYTFGSGTRLTVV.

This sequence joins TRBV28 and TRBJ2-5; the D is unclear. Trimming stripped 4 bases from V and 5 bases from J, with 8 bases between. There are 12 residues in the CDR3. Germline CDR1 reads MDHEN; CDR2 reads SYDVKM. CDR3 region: CASSSSRETQYF. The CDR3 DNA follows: TGTGCCAGCAGTTCGTCACGGGAGACCCAGTACTTC.

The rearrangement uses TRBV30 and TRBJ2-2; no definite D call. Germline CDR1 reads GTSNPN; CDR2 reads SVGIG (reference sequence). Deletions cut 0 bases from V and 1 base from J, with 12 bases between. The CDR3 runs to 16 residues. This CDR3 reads CAWSVLGPVNTGELFF. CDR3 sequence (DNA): TGTGCCTGGAGTGTACTCGGTCCGGTGAACACCGGGGAGCTGTTTTTT.

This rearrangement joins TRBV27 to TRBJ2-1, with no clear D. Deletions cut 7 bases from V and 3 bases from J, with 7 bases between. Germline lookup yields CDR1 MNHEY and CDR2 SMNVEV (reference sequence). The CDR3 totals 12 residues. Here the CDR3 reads CASKNYYNEQFF. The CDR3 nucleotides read TGTGCCAGCAAGAACTACTACAATGAGCAGTTCTTC.

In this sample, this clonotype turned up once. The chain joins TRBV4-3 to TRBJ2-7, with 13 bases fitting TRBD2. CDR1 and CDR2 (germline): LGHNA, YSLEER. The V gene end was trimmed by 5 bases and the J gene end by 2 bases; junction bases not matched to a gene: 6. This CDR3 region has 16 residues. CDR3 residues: CASSYGLAGVTYEQYF. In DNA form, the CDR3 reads TGCGCCAGCAGCTACGGACTAGCGGGAGTAACCTACGAGCAGTACTTC.

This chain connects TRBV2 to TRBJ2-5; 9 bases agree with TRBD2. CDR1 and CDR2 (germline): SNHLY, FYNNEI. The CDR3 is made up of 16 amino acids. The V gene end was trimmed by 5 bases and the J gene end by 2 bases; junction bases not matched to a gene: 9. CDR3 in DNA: TGTGCCAGCAGTCGGGATAGCGGGGGAATTCAAGAGACCCAGTACTTC. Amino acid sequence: CASSRDSGGIQETQYF.

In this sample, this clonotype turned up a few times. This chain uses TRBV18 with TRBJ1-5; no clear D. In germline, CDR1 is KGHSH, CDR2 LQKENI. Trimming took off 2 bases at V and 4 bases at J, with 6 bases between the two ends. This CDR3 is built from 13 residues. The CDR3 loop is CASSPGGNQPQHF. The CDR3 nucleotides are TGTGCCAGCTCACCAGGAGGGAATCAGCCCCAGCATTTT.

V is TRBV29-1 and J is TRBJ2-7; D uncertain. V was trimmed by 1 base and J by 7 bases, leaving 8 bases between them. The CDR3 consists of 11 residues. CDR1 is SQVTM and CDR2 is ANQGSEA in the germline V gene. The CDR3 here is CSVEGSEEQYF. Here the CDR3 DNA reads TGCAGCGTTGAAGGGTCGGAGGAGCAGTACTTC.

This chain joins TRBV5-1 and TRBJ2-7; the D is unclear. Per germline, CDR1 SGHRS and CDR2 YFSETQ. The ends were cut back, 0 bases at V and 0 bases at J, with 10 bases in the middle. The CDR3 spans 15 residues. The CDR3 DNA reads TGCGCCAGCAGCTTGGCCGGGCAGGTCTCCTACGAGCAGTACTTC. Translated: CASSLAGQVSYEQYF.

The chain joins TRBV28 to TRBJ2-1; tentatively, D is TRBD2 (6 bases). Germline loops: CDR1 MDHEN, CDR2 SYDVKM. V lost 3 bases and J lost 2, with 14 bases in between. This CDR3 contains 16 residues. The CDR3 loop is CASSLPAAGTYNEQFF. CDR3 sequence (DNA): TGTGCCAGCAGTTTGCCGGCCGCGGGAACCTACAATGAGCAGTTCTTC.

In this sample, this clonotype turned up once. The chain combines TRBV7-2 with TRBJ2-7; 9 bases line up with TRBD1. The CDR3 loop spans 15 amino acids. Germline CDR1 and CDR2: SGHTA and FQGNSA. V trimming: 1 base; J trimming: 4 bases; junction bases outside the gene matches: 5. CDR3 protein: CASSLDSGQGYEQYF. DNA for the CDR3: TGTGCCAGCAGCTTAGATTCGGGACAGGGATACGAGCAGTACTTC.

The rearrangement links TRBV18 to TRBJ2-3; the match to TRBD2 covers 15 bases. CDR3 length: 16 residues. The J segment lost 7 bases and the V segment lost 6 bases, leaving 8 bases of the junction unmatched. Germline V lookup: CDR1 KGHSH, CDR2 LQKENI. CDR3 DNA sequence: TGTGCCAGCTCCGAGGGACTAGCGGGAGGCGCCCATACGCAGTATTTT. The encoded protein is CASSEGLAGGAHTQYF.

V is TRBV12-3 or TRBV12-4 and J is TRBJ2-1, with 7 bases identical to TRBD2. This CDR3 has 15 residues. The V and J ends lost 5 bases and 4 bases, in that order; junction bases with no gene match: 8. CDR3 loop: CASSGGGAVYNEQFF. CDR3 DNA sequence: TGTGCCAGCAGTGGGGGAGGGGCGGTTTACAATGAGCAGTTCTTC.

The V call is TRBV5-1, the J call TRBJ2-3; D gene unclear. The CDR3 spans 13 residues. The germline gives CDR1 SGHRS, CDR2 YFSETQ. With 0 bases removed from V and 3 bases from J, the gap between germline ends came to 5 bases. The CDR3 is CASSLDMTDTQYF. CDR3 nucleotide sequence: TGCGCCAGCAGCTTGGATATGACAGATACGCAGTATTTT.

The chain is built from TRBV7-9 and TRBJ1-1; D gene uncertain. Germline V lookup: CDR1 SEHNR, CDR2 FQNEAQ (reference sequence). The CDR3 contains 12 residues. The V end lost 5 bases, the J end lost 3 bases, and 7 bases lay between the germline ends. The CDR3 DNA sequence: TGTGCCAGCAGCGGGAGGGACACTGAAGCTTTCTTT. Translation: CASSGRDTEAFF.

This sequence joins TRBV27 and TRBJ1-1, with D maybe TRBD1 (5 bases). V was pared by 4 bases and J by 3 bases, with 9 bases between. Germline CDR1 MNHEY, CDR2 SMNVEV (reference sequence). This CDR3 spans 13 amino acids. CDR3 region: CASSSSRDTEAFF. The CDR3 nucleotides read TGTGCCAGCAGTTCTTCCAGGGACACTGAAGCTTTCTTT.

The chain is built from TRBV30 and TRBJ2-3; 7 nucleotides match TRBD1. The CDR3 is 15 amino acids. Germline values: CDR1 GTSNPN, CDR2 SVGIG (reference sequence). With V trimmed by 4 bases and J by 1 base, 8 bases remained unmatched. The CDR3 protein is CAWTEGAVGTDTQYF. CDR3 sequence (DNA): TGTGCCTGGACCGAGGGGGCAGTGGGCACAGATACGCAGTATTTT.